This T cell receptor (beta chain) was identified in a study of T cell changes during pregnancy in multiple sclerosis. The V gene lost 6 bases and the J gene lost 4 bases, with 13 bases spanning the gap. The CDR3 is 13 amino acids. Germline CDR1 reads MDHEN; CDR2 reads SYDVKM. Produced via immunoSEQ multiplex PCR; TCRdb's table is partial and in-frame only. This sample carries about 80,000 clones, about 92% of them seen once, and the ten largest clones take 2.5% to 3%. The receptor was derived from a female donor with multiple sclerosis, enrolled in a pregnancy study. The chain couples TRBV28 to TRBJ2-7; possibly TRBD1 for D (6 bases). The specimen was peripheral blood, collected before pregnancy. CDR3 sequence reads: CASSDPQGYEQYF. CDR3 bases: TGTGCCAGCAGCGACCCCCAGGGGTACGAGCAGTACTTC.